Given below is one T cell receptor (beta chain) in context. The antigen it binds to is not known. Per-base qualities were not stored, and no clone one base away is much larger. This record belongs to a study of immune characteristics of hereditary and idiopathic chronic pancreatitis. A note on the overall study: Local immune cells and TCRbeta repertoires in the pancreas were profiled in this study for hereditary and idiopathic chronic pancreatitis, with control organ donor pancreases used for comparison. TCRbeta sequencing included a few control pancreases, fewer than ten pancreases with hereditary chronic pancreatitis and about six pancreases with idiopathic chronic pancreatitis. The gDNA-based approach was selected because the approach required minimal in vitro experimental manipulation of T cells infiltrating the pancreas. What the study reported, not specific to this receptor: Both chronic pancreatitis groups showed significantly increased TCRbeta repertoire diversity and reduced clonality versus controls. Because patient tissue could be obtained only at the time of TPIAT, differences in disease duration may have affected the immune findings. Chronic pancreatitis caused by alcohol use was not included in the study. Among 13 chronic pancreatitis patients, the number of productive TCR rearrangements showed a positive correlation with disease severity scores.

Receptors were amplified or captured by the immunoSEQ multiplex PCR assay. From pancreatic genomic DNA, the TCRbeta CDR3 region and adjacent sequences were amplified and sequenced. The paper's processing steps were these. Productive clonality and productive rearrangement counts were measured along with repertoire diversity, which was expressed as a mean normalized Shannon-Wiener index. The nonparametric Mann-Whitney U test was used to compare repertoire metrics between the control and chronic pancreatitis groups. A clonotype counted as shared when its CDR3beta sequence had identical amino acid composition and length across subjects. The source is immuneACCESS, and TCRdb retained only in-frame sequences with V and J called. Part of the clones is not carried over; for the studies checked, unresolved V genes explain less than half of this, and the remainder is unexplained. The DNA was the basis for D and trimming; V, J and clone size are from that table. The sample table shows around 1,700 clones, and about 80% are seen once. Together, the top ten hold approximately 7.7% of the sample.

Pancreas tissue with chronic pancreatitis was obtained from patients having total pancreatectomy with islet autotransplantation (TPIAT). No known history of diabetes was present in the included chronic pancreatitis patients. Genomic DNA was extracted directly from bulk pancreas tissue, without T cell sorting, for TCRbeta sequencing. Pancreas tissues from patients and organ donors were collected consecutively at two US centers. What was sequenced was pancreas tissue with hereditary chronic pancreatitis. The clonotype comes from a human donor with chronic pancreatitis.

The nucleotide sequence reads as follows: TGTGCCAGCAGCCAAGCCGGAATGAACACTGAAGCTTTCTTT. The translation is CASSQAGMNTEAFF. The sequence joins TRBV14 to TRBJ1-1, with the identity of the D gene unclear. CDR3 length: 14 amino acids, cysteine to phenylalanine. Only the CDR3 portion is preserved as DNA: 42 bases, with reading frame beginning at the first base. V and J lose 1 base and 0 bases, and a span of 6 bases separates them. Sequences SGHDN (CDR1) and FVKESK (CDR2) are obtained from the germline V gene.